The following is a T cell receptor (beta chain) sequence with its context. The sample belongs to a study of cytomegalovirus exposure and HLA in healthy donors. Vbeta (60) and Jbeta (13) primers were used in the PCR. Repertoires were generated with immunoSEQ multiplex PCR, while TCRdb's copy carries only in-frame clones and drops some. The table includes approximately 69,000 clones, around 70% detected once. This CDR3 has 14 residues. Germline V gives CDR1 MNHNS, CDR2 SASEGT. Trimming removed 4 bases from V and 0 bases from J, with 9 bases in between. The chain combines TRBV6-1 with TRBJ1-1, with a tentative D call TRBD1 (5 bases). The clonotype was recovered from a woman in her twenties or thirties in good health and CMV-seropositive. The sample consisted of PBMCs. The CDR3 nucleotides read TGTGCCAGCAGTGCAGGGTTCATGAACACTGAAGCTTTCTTT. Encoded protein: CASSAGFMNTEAFF.